This passage covers 10 T cell receptor beta chains from one sample sequenced in a study of T cell responses to AZD1222 COVID-19 vaccine. The repertoire was sequenced with immunoSEQ multiplex PCR; TCRdb's copy has only in-frame clones and lacks some. The repertoire consists of 90,000 to 150,000 clones, with about 92% occurring once and the leading ten covering over 7.5%. The sample here was peripheral blood, taken 28 days after the second AZD1222 dose. Receptors originate from an adult who received the AZD1222 COVID-19 vaccine.

The count of this clone is one. The chain is built from TRBV28 and TRBJ1-5, with D possibly TRBD1 on 5 matching bases. The CDR3 has 15 residues. CDR1 and CDR2 (germline): MDHEN, SYDVKM. Trimming left V 2 bases short and J 2 bases short, with 10 bases between. CDR3: CASSLTGGGNQPQHF. The CDR3 region has the DNA TGTGCCAGCAGTTTAACGGGAGGGGGCAATCAGCCCCAGCATTTT. The full variable domain, completed using reference TRBV28 and TRBJ1-5, is DVKVTQSSRYLVKRTGEKVFLECVQDMDHENMFWYRQDPGLGLRLIYFSYDVKMKEKGDIPEGYSVSREKKERFSLILESASTNQTSMYLCASSLTGGGNQPQHFGDGTRLSIL.

The chain has TRBV19 and TRBJ2-5; TRBD1 or TRBD2 may be the D gene (5 bases each). Per germline, CDR1 LNHDA and CDR2 SQIVND (reference sequence). V lost 1 base and J 5 bases, leaving 5 bases between the germline ends. This CDR3 has 12 amino acids. The CDR3 sequence: CASSIGGETQYF. The CDR3 bases are TGTGCCAGTAGTATAGGGGGGGAGACCCAGTACTTC.

V gene TRBV29-1 combines with J gene TRBJ1-1, with 7 bases fitting TRBD1. The CDR3 has 13 residues. Germline values: CDR1 SQVTM, CDR2 ANQGSEA. Germline trimming cut 8 bases from V and 0 bases from J; bases unmatched to any gene: 6. CDR3 in DNA: TGCAGCATAGCGACAGGGTTGAACACTGAAGCTTTCTTT. Translated: CSIATGLNTEAFF.

The genes are TRBV28 and TRBJ1-6; D may be TRBD1 (6 bases). The V end was cut by 2 bases, the J end by 8 bases, with 13 bases between. The CDR3 length is 15 residues. In germline, CDR1 is MDHEN, CDR2 SYDVKM. The CDR3 DNA is TGTGCCAGCAGTTTAGGCAGGGGAAATTATTCACCCCTCCACTTT. Its protein is CASSLGRGNYSPLHF.

The rearrangement links TRBV24-1 to TRBJ2-2, with D possibly TRBD1 on 6 matching bases. Germline V gene lookup returns CDR1 KGHDR and CDR2 SFDVKD. The V end was cut by 4 bases, the J end by 7 bases, with 12 bases between. This CDR3 contains 14 residues. As DNA, the CDR3 is TGTGCCACCAGTGAGGCTCAGGGGCTCGGGGAGCTGTTTTTT. Translating it yields CATSEAQGLGELFF.

Only a few counts were recorded for this clone. The J gene is TRBJ2-7, the V gene TRBV5-1, with no clear D. The CDR3 extends over 11 amino acids. Germline CDR1 SGHRS, CDR2 YFSETQ. V lost 0 bases and J lost 4, with 2 bases in between. CDR3 in amino acids: CASSLGYEQYF. The CDR3, as DNA: TGCGCCAGCAGCTTGGGATACGAGCAGTACTTC.

CDR3 sequence reads: CASSIGDRIYEQYF. The CDR3 coding sequence is TGTGCCAGTAGTATAGGGGACAGAATCTACGAGCAGTACTTC. The chain has TRBV19 and TRBJ2-7, with TRBD1 matching over 7 bases. This CDR3 comprises 14 residues. With V trimmed by 1 base and J by 3 bases, 3 bases remained unmatched. Germline V CDR1 and CDR2: LNHDA, SQIVND (reference sequence).

The chain couples TRBV6-4 to TRBJ2-3; D uncertain. Germline V gene sequence: CDR1 MRHNA, CDR2 SNTAGT. This CDR3 spans 15 amino acids. Trimming removed 2 bases at V and 3 bases at J, with 12 bases between. The CDR3 sequence is CASSDGRRTTDTQYF. The CDR3 DNA reads as TGTGCCAGCAGTGACGGGCGGCGAACTACAGATACGCAGTATTTT.

V gene TRBV14 combines with J gene TRBJ2-5; 9 nucleotides agree with TRBD2. The CDR3 runs to 14 residues. Looked up from germline, CDR1 is SGHDN and CDR2 is FVKESK. V lost 3 bases, J lost 4 bases, and 3 bases stayed unmatched. The chain's CDR3 is CASSQSAGGETQYF. The CDR3 nucleotides read TGTGCCAGCAGCCAGTCAGCGGGAGGAGAGACCCAGTACTTC.

As DNA, the CDR3 is TGTGCCAGCAGCTTGTCAGGGCCGGCCAAAAACATTCAGTACTTC. Encoded protein: CASSLSGPAKNIQYF. The V gene is TRBV5-6, the J gene TRBJ2-4; TRBD1 is a possible D gene (5 bases). From germline, CDR1 is SGHDT and CDR2 YYEEEE. The CDR3 length is 15 residues. Trimming took 1 base from V and 1 from J, leaving 9 bases between them. The full variable domain, with the rest looked up from reference TRBV5-6 and TRBJ2-4, is DAGVTQSPTHLIKTRGQQVTLRCSPKSGHDTVSWYQQALGQGPQFIFQYYEEEERQRGNFPDRFSGHQFPNYSSELNVNALLLGDSALYLCASSLSGPAKNIQYFGAGTRLSVL.